Sequencing of this T cell receptor (beta chain) was carried out in a study of T cells expressing NK-cell markers. From its re-call of the 5' RACE reads, TCRdb lists each CDR3 protein once, without DNA. The table lists 500,000 to 700,000 distinct CDR3 sequences. Germline values: CDR1 SQVTM, CDR2 ANQGSEA. There are 14 residues in the CDR3. This TCR derives from a man aged 18 to 29 in good health. This chain connects TRBV29-1 to TRBJ2-1; there is no DNA to check the TCRdb D call of TRBD2. The sample consisted of blood T cells: a sorted CD56 or NKG2C T cell subset, CD4+ or CD8+ T cells, or bulk PBMC T cells (not recorded which). The CDR3 sequence: CSATPGTLKYEQFF.